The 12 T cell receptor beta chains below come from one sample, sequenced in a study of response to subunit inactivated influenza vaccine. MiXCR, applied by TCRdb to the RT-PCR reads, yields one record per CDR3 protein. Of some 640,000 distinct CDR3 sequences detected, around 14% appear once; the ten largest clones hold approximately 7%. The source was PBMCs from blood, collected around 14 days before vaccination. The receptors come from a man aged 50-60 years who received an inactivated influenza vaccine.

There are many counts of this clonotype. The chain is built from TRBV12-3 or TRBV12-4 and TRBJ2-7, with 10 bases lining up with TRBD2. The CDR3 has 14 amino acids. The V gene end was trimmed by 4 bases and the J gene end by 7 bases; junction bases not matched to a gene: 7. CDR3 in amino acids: CASSYGTSAHEQYF. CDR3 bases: TGTGCCAGCAGTTACGGGACTAGCGCTCATGAGCAGTACTTC.

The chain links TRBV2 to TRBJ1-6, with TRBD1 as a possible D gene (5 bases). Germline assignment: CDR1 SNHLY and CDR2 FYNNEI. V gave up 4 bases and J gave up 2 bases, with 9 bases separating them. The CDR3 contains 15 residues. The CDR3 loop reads CASSVSTAYNSPLHF. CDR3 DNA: TGTGCCAGCAGTGTATCGACAGCCTATAATTCACCCCTCCACTTT.

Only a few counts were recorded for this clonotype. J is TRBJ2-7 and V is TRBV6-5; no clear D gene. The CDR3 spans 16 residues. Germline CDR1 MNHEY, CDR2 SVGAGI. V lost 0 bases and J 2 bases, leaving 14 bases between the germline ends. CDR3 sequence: CASSYSAFQKAYEQYF. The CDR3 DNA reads TGTGCCAGCAGTTACTCGGCTTTCCAGAAAGCCTACGAGCAGTACTTC.

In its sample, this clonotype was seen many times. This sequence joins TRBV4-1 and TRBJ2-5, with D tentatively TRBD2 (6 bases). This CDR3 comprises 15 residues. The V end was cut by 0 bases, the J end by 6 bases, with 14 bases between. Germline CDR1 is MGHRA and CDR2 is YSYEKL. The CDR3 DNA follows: TGCGCCAGCAGCCAAGATTCTAATAGCGGAAAGACCCAGTACTTC. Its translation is CASSQDSNSGKTQYF.

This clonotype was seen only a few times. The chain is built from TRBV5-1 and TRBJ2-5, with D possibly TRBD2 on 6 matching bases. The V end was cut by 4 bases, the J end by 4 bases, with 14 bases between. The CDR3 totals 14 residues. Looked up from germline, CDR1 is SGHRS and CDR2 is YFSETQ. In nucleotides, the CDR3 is TGCGCCAGCAGCGACGGGGTCGGGGGAGAGACCCAGTACTTC. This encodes CASSDGVGGETQYF.

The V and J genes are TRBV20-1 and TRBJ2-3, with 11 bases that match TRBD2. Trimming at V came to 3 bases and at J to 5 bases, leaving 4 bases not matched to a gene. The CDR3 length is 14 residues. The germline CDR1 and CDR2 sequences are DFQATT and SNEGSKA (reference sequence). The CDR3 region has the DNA TGCAGTGCTAGCCCCCTAGCGGGGGGAGATACGCAGTATTTT. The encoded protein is CSASPLAGGDTQYF.

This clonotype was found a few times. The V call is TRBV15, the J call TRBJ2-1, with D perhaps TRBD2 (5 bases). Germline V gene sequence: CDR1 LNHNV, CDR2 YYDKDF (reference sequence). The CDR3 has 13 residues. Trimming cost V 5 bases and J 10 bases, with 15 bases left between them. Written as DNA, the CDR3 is TGTGCCACCAGCCCCAGGTGGGCTAGCGAGCAGTTCTTC. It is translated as CATSPRWASEQFF.

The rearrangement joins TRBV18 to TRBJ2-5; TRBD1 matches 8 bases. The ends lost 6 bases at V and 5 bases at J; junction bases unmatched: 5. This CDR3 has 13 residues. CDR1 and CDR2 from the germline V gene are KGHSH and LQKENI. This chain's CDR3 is CASSTGEYETQYF. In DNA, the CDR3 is TGTGCCAGCTCGACAGGGGAGTACGAGACCCAGTACTTC.

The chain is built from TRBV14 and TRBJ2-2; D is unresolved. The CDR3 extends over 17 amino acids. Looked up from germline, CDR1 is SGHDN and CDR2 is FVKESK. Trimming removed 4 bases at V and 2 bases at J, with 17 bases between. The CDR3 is CASSPLRKGLNTGELFF. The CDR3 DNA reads TGTGCCAGCAGCCCCCTAAGGAAGGGATTAAACACCGGGGAGCTGTTTTTT.

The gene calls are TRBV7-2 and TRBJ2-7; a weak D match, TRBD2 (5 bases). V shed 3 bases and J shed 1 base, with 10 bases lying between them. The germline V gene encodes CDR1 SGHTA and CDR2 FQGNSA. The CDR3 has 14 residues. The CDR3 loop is CASSFVGLSYEQYF. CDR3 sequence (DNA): TGTGCCAGCAGCTTTGTTGGACTTTCCTACGAGCAGTACTTC.

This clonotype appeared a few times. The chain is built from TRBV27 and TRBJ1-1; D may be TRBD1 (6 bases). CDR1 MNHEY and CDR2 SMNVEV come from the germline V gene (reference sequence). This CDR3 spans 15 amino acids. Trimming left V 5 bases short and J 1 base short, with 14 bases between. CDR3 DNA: TGTGCCAGCAGTGAACAGGGTACGACGAACACTGAAGCTTTCTTT. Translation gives CASSEQGTTNTEAFF.

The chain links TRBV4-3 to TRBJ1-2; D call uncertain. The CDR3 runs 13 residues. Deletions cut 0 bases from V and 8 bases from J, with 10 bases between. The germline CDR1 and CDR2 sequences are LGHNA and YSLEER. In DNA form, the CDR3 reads TGCGCCAGCAGCCAAGAGATGGGTCAAGGCTACACCTTC. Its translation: CASSQEMGQGYTF.